This TCR beta chain was captured in a study of HIV-infected patients and healthy controls. Study-level findings and limits: During therapy, HIV-associated CDR3s fell significantly in frequency, while CMV-associated CDR3s did not change significantly.

The CDR3 extends over 14 amino acids. Germline CDR1 SGHRS, CDR2 YFSETQ. V gave up 4 bases and J gave up 1 base; unmatched junction bases: 3. The repertoire came from unfractionated whole blood and reflected all unsorted peripheral T cells. RNA came from roughly 2.3 ml of peripheral blood. Exclusions covered tumors, febrile or AIDS-related illness, and hepatitis B or C coinfection. This clonotype showed up just a few times. Its antigen remains unknown. cDNA was made from roughly 500 ng RNA using alpha and beta constant primers. Each of the alpha and beta chains got its own library through chain-specific third strand synthesis with indices. The SP2 site served as the priming point for second strand synthesis. TCRdb passed the 5' RACE reads through MiXCR, listing each CDR3 protein once. Counted here are roughly 3,200 distinct CDR3 sequences, about 20% occurring once; the ten biggest clones make up roughly 30%.

The clonotype was recovered from an adult with HIV infection. The sample in question was blood, obtained before antiretroviral therapy. The chain employs TRBV5-1 and TRBJ2-5; 8 nucleotides align to TRBD2. CDR3 sequence: CASSPGTSQETQYF. CDR3 DNA sequence: TGCGCCAGCAGCCCCGGGACTAGCCAAGAGACCCAGTACTTC. The complete variable domain, with remaining parts taken from reference TRBV5-1 and TRBJ2-5, reads KAGVTQTPRYLIKTRGQQVTLSCSPISGHRSVSWYQQTPGQGLQFLFEYFSETQRNKGNFPGRFSGRQFSNSRSEMNVSTLELGDSALYLCASSPGTSQETQYFGPGTRLLVL.